The 14 T cell receptor beta chains below come from one sample, sequenced in a study of blood T cell repertoires in COVID-19. Profiled with immunoSEQ multiplex PCR; TCRdb holds only in-frame clones, not every one. The data hold approximately 96,000 clones, with 81% observed a single time. The sample taken for sequencing was peripheral blood. These receptors all stem from a woman older than 75 with acute or convalescent COVID-19.

The chain carries TRBV5-1 and TRBJ1-2; TRBD1 is a possible D gene (5 bases). CDR3 length: 16 residues. Germline V gene data show CDR1 as SGHRS and CDR2 as YFSETQ. Trimming removed 4 bases from V and 4 bases from J, with 20 bases in between. The CDR3 here is CASSRTPRDQSYGYTF. In DNA, the CDR3 is TGCGCCAGCAGCCGGACACCCAGAGATCAAAGCTATGGCTACACCTTC.

The rearrangement uses TRBV6-5 and TRBJ1-2; maybe TRBD1 (6 bases). This CDR3 spans 14 amino acids. The germline V gene has CDR1 MNHEY and CDR2 SVGAGI. V lost 0 bases and J 4 bases, leaving 9 bases between the germline ends. As DNA, the CDR3 is TGTGCCAGCAGTTACTCCCGACAGGTCTATGGCTACACCTTC. Translated: CASSYSRQVYGYTF.

V gene TRBV4-3 combines with J gene TRBJ1-2; perhaps TRBD1 as D (5 bases). The CDR3 covers 15 residues. V dropped 1 base and J dropped 5 bases, with 14 bases sitting between them. The V gene's germline CDR1 is LGHNA and CDR2 YSLEER. The CDR3 region is CASSQGSGRDYGYTF. In DNA form, the CDR3 reads TGCGCCAGCAGCCAAGGTTCCGGCAGGGATTATGGCTACACCTTC.

CDR3 residues: CASSLTGDGPQHF. Here the CDR3 DNA reads TGCGCCAGCAGCTTGACGGGAGACGGGCCCCAGCATTTT. This sequence joins TRBV5-1 and TRBJ1-5; D uncertain. Trimming removed 1 base at V and 9 bases at J, with 11 bases between. The CDR3 runs 13 residues. Looked up from germline, CDR1 is SGHRS and CDR2 is YFSETQ.

CDR3 region: CASSIEGRGQPQHF. DNA of the CDR3: TGTGCCAGTAGTATTGAAGGCAGAGGTCAGCCCCAGCATTTT. The chain is built from TRBV19 and TRBJ1-5; no firm D call. Per the germline V gene, CDR1 is LNHDA and CDR2 is SQIVND (reference sequence). The length of the CDR3 is 14 residues. Trimming removed 3 bases at V and 6 bases at J, with 12 bases between.

Only one count was recorded for this clone. This chain connects TRBV3-1 (or the pseudogene TRBV3-2) to TRBJ2-2; D unresolved. This CDR3 comprises 14 residues. The germline CDR1 and CDR2 sequences are LGHDT and YNNKEL (reference sequence). The V and J ends lost 6 bases and 8 bases respectively, with 16 bases between them. CDR3: CASRLSGWRGELFF. CDR3 bases: TGTGCCAGCAGGCTCTCTGGCTGGCGGGGGGAGCTGTTTTTT.

The rearrangement uses TRBV5-4 and TRBJ2-7, with TRBD1 matching 10 bases. The CDR3 runs 15 residues. With 4 bases clipped from V and 3 bases from J, the junction kept 7 bases outside the gene matches. The germline V gene has CDR1 SGHNT and CDR2 YYREEE (reference sequence). This chain's CDR3 is CASSPPGTGVYEQYF. The CDR3 DNA is TGTGCCAGCAGCCCACCCGGGACAGGGGTCTACGAGCAGTACTTC.

The DNA of the CDR3 is TGTGCCAGCAGCTTGGTTACAGGCTCTGGAAACACCATATATTTT. Encoded protein: CASSLVTGSGNTIYF. The V and J genes are TRBV5-5 and TRBJ1-3, with D possibly being TRBD1 (5 bases). V lost 0 bases, J lost 0 bases, and 7 bases lay in between. Germline V gives CDR1 SGHKS, CDR2 YYEKEE (reference sequence). There are 15 residues in the CDR3. The full variable domain, completed using reference TRBV5-5 and TRBJ1-3, is DAGVTQSPTHLIKTRGQQVTLRCSPISGHKSVSWYQQVLGQGPQFIFQYYEKEERGRGNFPDRFSARQFPNYSSELNVNALLLGDSALYLCASSLVTGSGNTIYFGEGSWLTVV.

J is TRBJ1-6 and V is TRBV28, with 8 bases matching TRBD1. The J segment lost 6 bases and the V segment lost 3 bases, leaving 4 bases of the junction unmatched. The germline CDR1 and CDR2 sequences are MDHEN and SYDVKM. This CDR3 spans 15 amino acids. Here the CDR3 DNA reads TGTGCCAGCAGTTTGCAGGGGGCGCCTAATTCACCCCTCCACTTT. This sequence encodes CASSLQGAPNSPLHF. Full variable domain (missing parts from reference TRBV28 and TRBJ1-6): DVKVTQSSRYLVKRTGEKVFLECVQDMDHENMFWYRQDPGLGLRLIYFSYDVKMKEKGDIPEGYSVSREKKERFSLILESASTNQTSMYLCASSLQGAPNSPLHFGNGTRLTVT.

The chain carries TRBV7-2 and TRBJ1-5; D remains unclear. The V end lost 3 bases, the J end lost 5 bases, and 5 bases lay between the germline ends. CDR3 length: 12 residues. The germline CDR1 and CDR2 sequences are SGHTA and FQGNSA. As DNA, the CDR3 is TGTGCCAGCAGCTTCGGGGATCAGCCCCAGCATTTT. Its protein is CASSFGDQPQHF.

In nucleotides, the CDR3 is TGTGCCAGCAGTTTAGTCCTCGGACAGGGGAGCGATGGCTACACCTTC. It translates to CASSLVLGQGSDGYTF. V gene TRBV27 combines with J gene TRBJ1-2; 9 bases are shared with TRBD1. The CDR3 totals 16 residues. Trimming took 2 bases from V and 6 from J; bases not matched to a gene: 10. Germline lookup yields CDR1 MNHEY and CDR2 SMNVEV (reference sequence).

This clone was counted many times. The chain joins TRBV4-1 to TRBJ1-2; 8 bases fit TRBD1. In germline, CDR1 is MGHRA, CDR2 YSYEKL. V lost 1 base to trimming and J lost 5 bases; unmatched junction nucleotides: 0. This CDR3 comprises 13 residues. The CDR3 bases are TGCGCCAGCAGCCAAGGACAGGGGTATGGCTACACCTTC. Translated: CASSQGQGYGYTF.

The chain combines TRBV5-6 with TRBJ2-1; D may be TRBD2 (5 bases). This CDR3 spans 17 amino acids. V was cut by 0 bases and J by 10 bases, with 23 bases left in between. The germline gives CDR1 SGHDT, CDR2 YYEEEE. The CDR3 sequence is CASSLDPSTFSSWEQFF. The CDR3 DNA reads TGTGCCAGCAGCTTGGATCCTAGCACCTTCTCCTCCTGGGAGCAGTTCTTC.

This clone was detected only a few times. The CDR3 DNA sequence: TGTGCCTGGCGGACAGTACCTAACTATGGCTACACCTTC. Protein product: CAWRTVPNYGYTF. The V gene is TRBV30, the J gene TRBJ1-2; D possibly corresponds to TRBD1 (6 bases). Germline V gives CDR1 GTSNPN, CDR2 SVGIG (reference sequence). The ends were cut back, 5 bases at V and 0 bases at J, with 10 bases in the middle. The CDR3 sequence is 13 residues long.